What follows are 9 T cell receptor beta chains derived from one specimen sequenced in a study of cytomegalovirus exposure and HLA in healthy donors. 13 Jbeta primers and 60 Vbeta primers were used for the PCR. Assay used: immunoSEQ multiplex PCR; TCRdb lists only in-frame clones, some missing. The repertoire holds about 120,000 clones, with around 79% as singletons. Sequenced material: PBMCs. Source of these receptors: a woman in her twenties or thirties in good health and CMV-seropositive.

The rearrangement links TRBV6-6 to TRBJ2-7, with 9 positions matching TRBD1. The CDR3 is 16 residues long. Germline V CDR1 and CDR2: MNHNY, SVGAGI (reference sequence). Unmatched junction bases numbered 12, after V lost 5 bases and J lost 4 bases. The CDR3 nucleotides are TGTGCCAGCAGTCTACGGACAGGGGAAGGTGGATACGAGCAGTACTTC. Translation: CASSLRTGEGGYEQYF.

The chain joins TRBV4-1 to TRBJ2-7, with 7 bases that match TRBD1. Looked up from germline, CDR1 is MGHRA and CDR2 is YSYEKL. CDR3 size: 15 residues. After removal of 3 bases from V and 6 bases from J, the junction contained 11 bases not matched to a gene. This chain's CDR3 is CASSQTGTARVEQYF. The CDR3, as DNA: TGCGCCAGCAGCCAGACCGGGACAGCCCGGGTCGAGCAGTACTTC.

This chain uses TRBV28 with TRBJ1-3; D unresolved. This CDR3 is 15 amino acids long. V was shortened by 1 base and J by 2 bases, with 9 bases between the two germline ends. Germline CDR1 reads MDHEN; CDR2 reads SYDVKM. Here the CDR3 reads CASSLYQATGNTIYF. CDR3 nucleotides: TGTGCCAGCAGTTTATATCAGGCCACTGGAAACACCATATATTTT.

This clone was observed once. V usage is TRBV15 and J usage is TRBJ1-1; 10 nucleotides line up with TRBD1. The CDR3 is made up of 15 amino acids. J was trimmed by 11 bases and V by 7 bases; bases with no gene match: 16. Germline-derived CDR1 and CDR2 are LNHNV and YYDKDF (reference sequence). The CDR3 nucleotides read TGTGCCACCACCTTTAAGGACAGGGGGAGGGCCCCCGCTTTCTTT. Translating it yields CATTFKDRGRAPAFF.

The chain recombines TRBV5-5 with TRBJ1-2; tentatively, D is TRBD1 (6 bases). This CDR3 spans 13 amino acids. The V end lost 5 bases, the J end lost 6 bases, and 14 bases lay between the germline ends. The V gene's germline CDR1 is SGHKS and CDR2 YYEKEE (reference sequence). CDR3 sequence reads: CASRLTGSDGYTF. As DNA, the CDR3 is TGTGCCAGCAGACTCACAGGGAGCGATGGCTACACCTTC.

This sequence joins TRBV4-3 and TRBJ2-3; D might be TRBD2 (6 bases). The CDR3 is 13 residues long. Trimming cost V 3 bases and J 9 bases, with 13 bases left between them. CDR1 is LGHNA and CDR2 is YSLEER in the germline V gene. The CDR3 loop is CASSQEGRDTQYF. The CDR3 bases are TGCGCCAGCAGCCAGGAGGGGCGCGACACGCAGTATTTT.

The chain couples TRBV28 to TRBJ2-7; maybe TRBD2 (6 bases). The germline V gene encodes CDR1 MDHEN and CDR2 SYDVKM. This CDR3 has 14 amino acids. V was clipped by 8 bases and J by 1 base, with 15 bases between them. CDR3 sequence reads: CASESPGGSYEQYF. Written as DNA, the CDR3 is TGTGCCAGCGAGTCGCCCGGGGGTTCCTACGAGCAGTACTTC.

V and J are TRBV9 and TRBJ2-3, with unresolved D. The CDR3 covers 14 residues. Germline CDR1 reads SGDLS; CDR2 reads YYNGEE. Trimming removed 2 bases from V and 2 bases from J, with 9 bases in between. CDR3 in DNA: TGTGCCAGCAGCGTCTCCCGCTACACAGATACGCAGTATTTT. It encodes CASSVSRYTDTQYF.

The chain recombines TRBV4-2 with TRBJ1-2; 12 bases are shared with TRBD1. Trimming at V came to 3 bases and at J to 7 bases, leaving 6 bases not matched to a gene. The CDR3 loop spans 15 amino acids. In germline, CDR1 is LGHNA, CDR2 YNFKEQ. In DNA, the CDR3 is TGTGCCAGCAGCCAGGGACAGGGGGCAACTGGTGGCTACACCTTC. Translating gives CASSQGQGATGGYTF.